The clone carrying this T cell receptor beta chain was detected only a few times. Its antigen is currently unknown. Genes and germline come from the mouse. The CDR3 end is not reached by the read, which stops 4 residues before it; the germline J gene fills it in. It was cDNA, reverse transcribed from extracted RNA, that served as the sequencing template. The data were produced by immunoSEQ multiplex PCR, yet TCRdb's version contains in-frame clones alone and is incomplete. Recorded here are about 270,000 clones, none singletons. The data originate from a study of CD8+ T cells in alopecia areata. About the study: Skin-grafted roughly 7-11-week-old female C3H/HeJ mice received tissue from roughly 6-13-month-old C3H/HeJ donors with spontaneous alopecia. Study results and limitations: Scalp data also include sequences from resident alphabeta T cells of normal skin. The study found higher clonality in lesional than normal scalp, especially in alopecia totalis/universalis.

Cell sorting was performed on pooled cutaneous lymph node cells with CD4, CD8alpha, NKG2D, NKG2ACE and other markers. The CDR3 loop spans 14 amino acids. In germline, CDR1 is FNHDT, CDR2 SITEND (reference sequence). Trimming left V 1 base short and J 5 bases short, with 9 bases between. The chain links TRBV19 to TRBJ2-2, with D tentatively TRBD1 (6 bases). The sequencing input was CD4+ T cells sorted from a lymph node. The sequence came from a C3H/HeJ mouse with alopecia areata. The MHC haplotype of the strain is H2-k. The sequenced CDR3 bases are TGTGCCAGCAGTATACCAGGGACAACCGGG. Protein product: CASSIPGTTG. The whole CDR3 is CASSIPGTTGQLYF.